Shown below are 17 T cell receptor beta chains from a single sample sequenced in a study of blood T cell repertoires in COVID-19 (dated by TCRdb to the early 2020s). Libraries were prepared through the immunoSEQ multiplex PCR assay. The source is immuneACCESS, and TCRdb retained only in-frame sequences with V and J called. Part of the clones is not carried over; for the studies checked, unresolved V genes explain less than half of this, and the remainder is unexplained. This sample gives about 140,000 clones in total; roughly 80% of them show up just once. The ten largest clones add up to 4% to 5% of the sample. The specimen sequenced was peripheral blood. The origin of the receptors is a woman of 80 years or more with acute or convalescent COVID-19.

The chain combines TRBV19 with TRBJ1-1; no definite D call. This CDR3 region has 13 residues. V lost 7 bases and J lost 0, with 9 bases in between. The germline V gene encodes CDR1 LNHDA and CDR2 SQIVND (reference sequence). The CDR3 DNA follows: TGTGCCAGTAACAGACGAGTGAACACTGAAGCTTTCTTT. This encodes CASNRRVNTEAFF.

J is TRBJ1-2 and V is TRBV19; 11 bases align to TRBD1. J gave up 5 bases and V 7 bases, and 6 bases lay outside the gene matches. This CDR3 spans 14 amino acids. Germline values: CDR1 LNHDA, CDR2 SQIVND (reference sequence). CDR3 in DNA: TGTGCCAGTAAGAAGGACAGGGGGCCGTATGGCTACACCTTC. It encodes CASKKDRGPYGYTF.

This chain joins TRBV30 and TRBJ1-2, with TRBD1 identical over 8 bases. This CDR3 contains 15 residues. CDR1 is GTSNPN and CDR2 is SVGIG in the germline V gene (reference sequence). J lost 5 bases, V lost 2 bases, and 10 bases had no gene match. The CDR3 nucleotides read TGTGCCTGGAGTTGGTCACACAGGGGGATATATGGCTACACCTTC. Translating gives CAWSWSHRGIYGYTF.

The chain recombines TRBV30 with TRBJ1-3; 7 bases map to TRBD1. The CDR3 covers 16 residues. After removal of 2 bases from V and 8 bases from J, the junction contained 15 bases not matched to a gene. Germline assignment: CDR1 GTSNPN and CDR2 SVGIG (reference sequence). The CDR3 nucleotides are TGTGCCTGGAGTACAGGGGCCCCGGCCGGGGGACACACCATATATTTT. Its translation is CAWSTGAPAGGHTIYF.

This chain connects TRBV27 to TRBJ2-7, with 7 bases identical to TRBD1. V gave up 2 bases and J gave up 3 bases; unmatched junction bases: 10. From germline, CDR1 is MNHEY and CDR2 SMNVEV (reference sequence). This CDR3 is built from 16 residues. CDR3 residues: CASSLHIGTAFYEQYF. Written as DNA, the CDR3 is TGTGCCAGCAGTTTACATATTGGGACAGCTTTCTACGAGCAGTACTTC.

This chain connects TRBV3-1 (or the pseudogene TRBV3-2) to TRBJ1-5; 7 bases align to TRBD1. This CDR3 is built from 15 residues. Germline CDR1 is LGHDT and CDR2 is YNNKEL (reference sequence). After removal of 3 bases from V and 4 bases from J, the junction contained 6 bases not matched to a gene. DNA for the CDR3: TGTGCCAGCAGCCACCGGACAGGAACGAATCAGCCCCAGCATTTT. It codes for CASSHRTGTNQPQHF.

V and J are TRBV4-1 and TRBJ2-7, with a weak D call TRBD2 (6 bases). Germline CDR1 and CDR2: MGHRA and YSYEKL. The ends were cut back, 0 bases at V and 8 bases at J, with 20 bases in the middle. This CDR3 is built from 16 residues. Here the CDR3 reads CASSQEAAGNFMKQYF. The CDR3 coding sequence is TGCGCCAGCAGCCAAGAGGCGGCGGGGAACTTTATGAAGCAGTACTTC.

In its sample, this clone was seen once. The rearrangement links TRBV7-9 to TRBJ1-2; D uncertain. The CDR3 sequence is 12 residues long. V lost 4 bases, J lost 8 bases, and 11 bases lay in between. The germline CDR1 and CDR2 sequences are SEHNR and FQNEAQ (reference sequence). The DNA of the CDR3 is TGTGCCAGCAGCTCTGACGAGGCCGGCTACACCTTC. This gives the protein CASSSDEAGYTF.

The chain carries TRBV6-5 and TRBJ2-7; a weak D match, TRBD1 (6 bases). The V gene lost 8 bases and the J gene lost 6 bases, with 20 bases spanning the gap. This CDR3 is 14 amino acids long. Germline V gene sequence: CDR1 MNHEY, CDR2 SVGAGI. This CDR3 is CASGTGLWAVEQYF. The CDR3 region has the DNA TGTGCCAGCGGTACAGGGTTATGGGCGGTCGAGCAGTACTTC.

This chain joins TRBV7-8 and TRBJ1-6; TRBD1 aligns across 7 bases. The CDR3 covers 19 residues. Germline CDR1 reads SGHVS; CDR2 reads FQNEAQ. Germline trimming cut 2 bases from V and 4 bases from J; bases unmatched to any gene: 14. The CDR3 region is CASSLYADRVRGYNSPLHF. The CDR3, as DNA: TGTGCCAGCAGCTTATACGCAGACAGGGTCCGGGGGTATAATTCACCCCTCCACTTT.

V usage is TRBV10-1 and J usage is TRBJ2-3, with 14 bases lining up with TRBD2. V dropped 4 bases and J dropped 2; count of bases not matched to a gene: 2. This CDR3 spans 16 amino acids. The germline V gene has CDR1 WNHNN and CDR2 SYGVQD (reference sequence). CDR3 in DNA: TGCGCCAGCAGTGCGGGACTAGCGGGGGACACAGATACGCAGTATTTT. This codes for CASSAGLAGDTDTQYF.

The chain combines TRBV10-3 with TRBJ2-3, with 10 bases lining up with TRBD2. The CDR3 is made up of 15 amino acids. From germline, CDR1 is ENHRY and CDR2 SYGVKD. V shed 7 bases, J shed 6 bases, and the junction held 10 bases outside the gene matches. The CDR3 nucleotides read TGTGCCATCAAGGTAGCGGGAGGCCTACTGGATACGCAGTATTTT. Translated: CAIKVAGGLLDTQYF.

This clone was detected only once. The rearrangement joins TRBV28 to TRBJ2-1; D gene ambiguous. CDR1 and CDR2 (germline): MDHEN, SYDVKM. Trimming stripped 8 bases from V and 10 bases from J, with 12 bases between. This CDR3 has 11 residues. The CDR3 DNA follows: TGTGCCAGCCTGGGCGTAACAGAGCAGTTCTTC. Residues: CASLGVTEQFF.

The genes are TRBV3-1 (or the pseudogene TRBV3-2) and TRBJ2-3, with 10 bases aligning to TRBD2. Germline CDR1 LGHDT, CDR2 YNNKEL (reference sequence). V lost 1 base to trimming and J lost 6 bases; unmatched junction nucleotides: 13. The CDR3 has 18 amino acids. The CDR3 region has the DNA TGTGCCAGCAGCCAAGCCTCGTGGGCTAGCGGGAGTAGGGATACGCAGTATTTT. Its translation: CASSQASWASGSRDTQYF.

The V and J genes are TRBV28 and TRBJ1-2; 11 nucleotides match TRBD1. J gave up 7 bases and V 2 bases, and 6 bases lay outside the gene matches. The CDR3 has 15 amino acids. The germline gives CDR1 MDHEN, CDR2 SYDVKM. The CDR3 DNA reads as TGTGCCAGCAGTTTACAGGACAGGGGGCGTGGTGGCTACACCTTC. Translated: CASSLQDRGRGGYTF.

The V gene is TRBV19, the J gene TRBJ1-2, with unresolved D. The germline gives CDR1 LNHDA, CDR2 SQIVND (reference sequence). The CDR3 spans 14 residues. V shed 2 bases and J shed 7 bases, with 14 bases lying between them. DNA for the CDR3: TGTGCCAGTAGTATACCGGGTCTCTCGTCTGGCTACACCTTC. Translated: CASSIPGLSSGYTF.

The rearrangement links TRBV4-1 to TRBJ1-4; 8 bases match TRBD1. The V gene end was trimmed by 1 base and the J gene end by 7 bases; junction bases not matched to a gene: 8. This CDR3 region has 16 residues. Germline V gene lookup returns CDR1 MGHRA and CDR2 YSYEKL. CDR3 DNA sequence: TGCGCCAGCAGCCAAGTTGTGACAGGGGAGGGTGAAAAACTGTTTTTT. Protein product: CASSQVVTGEGEKLFF.